Presented here are 21 T cell receptor beta chains from one specimen sequenced in a study of cytotoxic CD8 clonotypes in ibrutinib-treated CLL. Using immunoSEQ multiplex PCR, the repertoire was profiled, and TCRdb retains in-frame clones only, with some absent. This table holds 250,000 to 350,000 clones, less than 85% found once. Source: PBMCs, taken at disease progression, from a patient treated with ibrutinib. All receptors derive from a human donor with chronic lymphocytic leukemia.

This chain joins TRBV4-1 and TRBJ2-2; 12 nucleotides match TRBD1. CDR1 MGHRA and CDR2 YSYEKL come from the germline V gene. The V and J ends lost 2 bases and 6 bases, in that order; junction bases with no gene match: 10. This CDR3 has 18 residues. The CDR3 loop is CASSQRGGGTGGPGELFF. In DNA form, the CDR3 reads TGCGCCAGCAGCCAAAGAGGGGGCGGGACAGGGGGCCCCGGGGAGCTGTTTTTT.

The genes are TRBV6-5 and TRBJ2-7; D may be TRBD2 (7 bases). This CDR3 comprises 14 residues. The V and J ends lost 7 bases and 3 bases respectively, with 16 bases between them. Germline V CDR1 and CDR2: MNHEY, SVGAGI. CDR3 region: CASIGEGVSYEQYF. The CDR3, as DNA: TGTGCCAGCATTGGGGAGGGGGTTAGCTACGAGCAGTACTTC.

V and J are TRBV12-2 and TRBJ2-3; no DNA check was done on the table's D call, TRBD2. TRBV12-2 is labeled a pseudogene. The CDR3 consists of 20 residues. CDR3 region: CASRPLWGATSGVDTDTQYF. The CDR3 coding sequence is TGTGCAAGTCGCCCGCTTTGGGGGGCTACTAGCGGGGTAGACACAGATACGCAGTATTTT.

DNA for the CDR3: TGCGCCAGCAGCTCGGGACCGGGATCCTACGAGCAGTACTTC. Amino acid sequence: CASSSGPGSYEQYF. V gene TRBV5-1 combines with J gene TRBJ2-7; D possibly matches TRBD1 or TRBD2 (5 bases each). Per the germline V gene, CDR1 is SGHRS and CDR2 is YFSETQ. V lost 3 bases and J lost 1, with 11 bases in between. This CDR3 contains 14 residues.

This chain links TRBV5-1 with TRBJ1-5; D gene ambiguous. V was cut by 4 bases and J by 0 bases, with 8 bases left in between. This CDR3 is built from 14 residues. The germline V gene has CDR1 SGHRS and CDR2 YFSETQ. CDR3: CASSPGSSNQPQHF. CDR3 bases: TGCGCCAGCAGCCCCGGGTCTAGCAATCAGCCCCAGCATTTT.

The rearrangement joins TRBV28 to TRBJ2-1; 12 bases line up with TRBD1. The germline CDR1 and CDR2 sequences are MDHEN and SYDVKM. V lost 2 bases to trimming and J lost 0 bases; unmatched junction nucleotides: 5. The CDR3 has 18 amino acids. The CDR3 DNA is TGTGCCAGCAGTTTAGCGGGACAGGGGGCTTTCTCCTACAATGAGCAGTTCTTC. It is translated as CASSLAGQGAFSYNEQFF.

The chain has TRBV2 and TRBJ2-2; unclear D gene. The CDR3 spans 14 residues. Germline V CDR1 and CDR2: SNHLY, FYNNEI. Trimming left V 6 bases short and J 5 bases short, with 13 bases between. As DNA, the CDR3 is TGTGCCAGCAGCCTCACAACGGAAACCGGGGAGCTGTTTTTT. Residues: CASSLTTETGELFF.

Concerning this clone: One end of the junction does not line up with germline, which may come from a read error. The rearrangement uses TRBV7-9 and TRBJ1-4; a possible D gene is TRBD1 (6 bases). The CDR3 loop spans 12 amino acids. Germline CDR1 is SEHNR and CDR2 is FQNEAQ (reference sequence). DNA of the CDR3: TGTGCCAGCAGCTTAGCTGGGGGCGGATTGGTTTTT. It codes for CASSLAGGGLVF.

The rearrangement joins TRBV29-1 to TRBJ2-3, with a weak D call TRBD1 (6 bases). Germline CDR1 reads SQVTM; CDR2 reads ANQGSEA. This CDR3 is built from 13 residues. The V end was cut by 7 bases, the J end by 2 bases, with 13 bases between. CDR3: CSAPGVSTDTQYF. CDR3 DNA sequence: TGCAGCGCCCCAGGGGTTTCCACAGATACGCAGTATTTT.

The chain recombines TRBV27 with TRBJ1-5; the D is unclear. Germline V gene sequence: CDR1 MNHEY, CDR2 SMNVEV (reference sequence). Trimming took 5 bases from V and 4 from J, leaving 21 bases between them. The CDR3 covers 17 residues. The CDR3 DNA reads as TGTGCCAGCAGTCCCCTTGGGTTCGGAGGGTTGAATCAGCCCCAGCATTTT. Translating gives CASSPLGFGGLNQPQHF.

This clone has a single count. V and J are TRBV6-5 and TRBJ2-7, with D perhaps TRBD2 (5 bases). This CDR3 region has 15 residues. V shed 6 bases and J shed 2 bases, with 17 bases lying between them. Germline CDR1 is MNHEY and CDR2 is SVGAGI. CDR3 in amino acids: CASSPLGEATYEQYF. Written as DNA, the CDR3 is TGTGCCAGCAGCCCACTCGGGGAAGCGACCTACGAGCAGTACTTC.

In DNA form, the CDR3 reads TGTGCCAGCAGCTTATGGCGCTCTGGGGCCAACGTCCTGACTTTC. This encodes CASSLWRSGANVLTF. V gene TRBV7-8 combines with J gene TRBJ2-6; D gene uncertain. The CDR3 spans 15 residues. V lost 2 bases to trimming and J lost 0 bases, with 5 bases between them. Germline CDR1 is SGHVS and CDR2 is FQNEAQ.

V usage is TRBV10-2 and J usage is TRBJ2-4, with 7 bases fitting TRBD1. The ends lost 2 bases at V and 2 bases at J; junction bases unmatched: 6. The CDR3 is 16 residues long. Germline-derived CDR1 and CDR2 are WSHSY and SAAADI. The CDR3 reads CASSEDTGVSKNIQYF. The DNA for the CDR3 is TGCGCCAGCAGTGAGGATACAGGGGTCTCCAAAAACATTCAGTACTTC.

J is TRBJ2-2 and V is TRBV6-6; no clear D. V gave up 10 bases and J gave up 5 bases, with 8 bases separating them. Looked up from germline, CDR1 is MNHNY and CDR2 is SVGAGI (reference sequence). CDR3 size: 11 residues. CDR3 amino acids: CAIRFTGELFF. For the CDR3, the DNA is TGTGCCATAAGGTTTACCGGGGAGCTGTTTTTT.

The chain is built from TRBV21-1 and TRBJ2-5; no check of the table's D call, TRBD2, against the DNA was made. TRBV21-1 is tagged as a pseudogene. The CDR3 sequence is 15 residues long. CDR3 sequence reads: CASSKAIGGEETQYF. The CDR3 region has the DNA TGTGCCAGCAGCAAAGCGATCGGCGGGGAAGAGACCCAGTACTTC.

The genes are TRBV7-9 and TRBJ1-2; weak D call: TRBD1 (5 bases). CDR1 is SEHNR and CDR2 is FQNEAQ in the germline V gene (reference sequence). V was clipped by 10 bases and J by 3 bases, with 12 bases between them. This CDR3 region has 12 residues. CDR3 bases: TGTGCCACCCAGAGGGGCGACTATGGCTACACCTTC. This gives the protein CATQRGDYGYTF.

The chain is built from TRBV29-1 and TRBJ1-2; 8 bases fit TRBD1. The CDR3 runs to 12 residues. The V segment lost 6 bases and the J segment 7 bases; nucleotides outside the gene matches: 7. The germline gives CDR1 SQVTM, CDR2 ANQGSEA. CDR3 in DNA: TGCAGCGTGGATACAGGGGGGGCTGGCTACACCTTC. This translates into CSVDTGGAGYTF. Full variable domain (outside the CDR3, taken from reference TRBV29-1 and TRBJ1-2): SAVISQKPSRDICQRGTSLTIQCQVDSQVTMMFWYRQQPGQSLTLIATANQGSEATYESGFVIDKFPISRPNLTFSTLTVSNMSPEDSSIYLCSVDTGGAGYTFGSGTRLTVV.

This sequence joins TRBV28 and TRBJ1-2; D perhaps matches TRBD1 (6 bases). CDR3 length equals 13 residues. The germline gives CDR1 MDHEN, CDR2 SYDVKM. The germline V and J ends were trimmed by 11 bases and 6 bases, with 19 bases remaining between them. The CDR3 coding sequence is TGTGCCGCAGCAGAGGGGGAGTTAGATGGCTACACCTTC. Its translation: CAAAEGELDGYTF.

V is TRBV9 and J is TRBJ2-3; the match to TRBD2 covers 8 bases. Trimming at V came to 1 base and at J to 3 bases, leaving 7 bases not matched to a gene. This CDR3 spans 16 amino acids. CDR1 and CDR2 from the germline V gene are SGDLS and YYNGEE. For the CDR3, the DNA is TGTGCCAGCAGCGTAAAGGCGGGGGGCCCGACAGATACGCAGTATTTT. Encoded protein: CASSVKAGGPTDTQYF.

For this clone: Other DNA sequences of this sample code for an identical CDR3. V is TRBV29-1 and J is TRBJ1-2; D is perhaps TRBD1 (5 bases). The CDR3 totals 12 residues. Trimming shortened V by 4 bases and J by 4 bases, and 10 bases separated the two germline ends. Germline values: CDR1 SQVTM, CDR2 ANQGSEA. As DNA, the CDR3 is TGCAGCGTTGGGCAGGGATCCTATGGCTACACCTTC. It translates to CSVGQGSYGYTF.

Only a few counts were recorded for this clone. The V and J genes are TRBV29-1 and TRBJ1-2; 8 bases agree with TRBD1. Germline V gene sequence: CDR1 SQVTM, CDR2 ANQGSEA. The length of the CDR3 is 13 residues. V lost 7 bases, J lost 8 bases, and 12 bases stayed unmatched. The CDR3 loop is CSAQDRVFSGYTF. CDR3 bases: TGCAGCGCTCAGGACAGGGTGTTTTCGGGCTACACCTTC.